This entry concerns a single T cell receptor beta chain. What it binds is unknown. From germline, CDR1 is ENHRY and CDR2 SYGVKD. V lost 6 bases and J lost 1, with 9 bases in between. The CDR3 runs 13 residues. Molecular-barcoded quantitative 5'-RACE produced these TCR beta libraries. TCRdb processed the 5' RACE reads anew with MiXCR; each CDR3 protein has one entry. The repertoire holds 750,000 to 850,000 distinct CDR3 sequences, with 10% to 15% as singletons. This specimen belongs to a study of CD8 T cells in ankylosing spondylitis. Study-wide results and caveats: Ankylosing spondylitis blood appeared to carry a characteristic TCR beta motif of several highly homologous variants. The disease-linked clones had a CD8+ phenotype and low blood frequencies. Earlier work had already found some motif variants in reactive arthritis synovial fluid and blood. The authors reported significant enrichment of disease-linked clones in matched ankylosing spondylitis synovial fluid.

The rearrangement links TRBV10-3 to TRBJ1-2; possibly TRBD1 for D (5 bases). This clonotype was obtained from a male donor with ankylosing spondylitis. Sequences were obtained from blood, either unsorted or a sorted T cell fraction (not recorded which). CDR3 amino acids: CAISGDFNYGYTF. The DNA for the CDR3 is TGTGCCATCAGCGGGGACTTTAACTATGGCTACACCTTC.